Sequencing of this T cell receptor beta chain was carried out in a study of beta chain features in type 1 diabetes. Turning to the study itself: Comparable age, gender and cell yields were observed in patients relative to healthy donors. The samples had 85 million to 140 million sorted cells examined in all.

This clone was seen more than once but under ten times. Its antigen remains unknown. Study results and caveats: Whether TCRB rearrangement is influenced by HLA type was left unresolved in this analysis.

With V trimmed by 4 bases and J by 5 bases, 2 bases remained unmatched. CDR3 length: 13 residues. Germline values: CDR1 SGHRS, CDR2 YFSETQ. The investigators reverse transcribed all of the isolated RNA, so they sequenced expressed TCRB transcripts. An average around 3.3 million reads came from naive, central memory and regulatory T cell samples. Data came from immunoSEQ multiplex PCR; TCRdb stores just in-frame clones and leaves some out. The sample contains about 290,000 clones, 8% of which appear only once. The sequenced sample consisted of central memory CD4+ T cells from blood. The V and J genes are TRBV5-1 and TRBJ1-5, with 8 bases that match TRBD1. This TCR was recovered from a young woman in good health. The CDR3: CASSTDRDQPQHF. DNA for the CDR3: TGCGCCAGCAGCACGGACAGGGATCAGCCCCAGCATTTT.